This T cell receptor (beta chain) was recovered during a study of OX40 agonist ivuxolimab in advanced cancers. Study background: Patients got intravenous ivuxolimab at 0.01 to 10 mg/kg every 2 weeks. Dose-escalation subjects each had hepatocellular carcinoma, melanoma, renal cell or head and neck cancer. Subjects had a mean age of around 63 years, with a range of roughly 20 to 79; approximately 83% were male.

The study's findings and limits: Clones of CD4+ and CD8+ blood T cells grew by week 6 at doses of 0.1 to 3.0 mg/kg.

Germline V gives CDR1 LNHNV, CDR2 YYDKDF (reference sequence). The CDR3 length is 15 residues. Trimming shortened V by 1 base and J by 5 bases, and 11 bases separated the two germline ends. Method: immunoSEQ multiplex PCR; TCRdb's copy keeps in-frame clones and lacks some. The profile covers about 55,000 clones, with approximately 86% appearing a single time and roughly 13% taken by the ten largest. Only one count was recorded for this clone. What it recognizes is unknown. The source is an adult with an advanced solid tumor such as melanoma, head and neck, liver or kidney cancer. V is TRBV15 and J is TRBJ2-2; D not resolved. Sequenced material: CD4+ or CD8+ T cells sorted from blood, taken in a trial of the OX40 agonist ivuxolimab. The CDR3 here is CATSRGAQRTGELFF. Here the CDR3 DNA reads TGTGCCACCAGCAGAGGGGCACAGAGGACCGGGGAGCTGTTTTTT. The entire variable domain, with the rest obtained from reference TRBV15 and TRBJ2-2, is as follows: DAMVIQNPRYQVTQFGKPVTLSCSQTLNHNVMYWYQQKSSQAPKLLFHYYDKDFNNEADTPDNFQSRRPNTSFCFLDIRSPGLGDTAMYLCATSRGAQRTGELFFGEGSRLTVL.